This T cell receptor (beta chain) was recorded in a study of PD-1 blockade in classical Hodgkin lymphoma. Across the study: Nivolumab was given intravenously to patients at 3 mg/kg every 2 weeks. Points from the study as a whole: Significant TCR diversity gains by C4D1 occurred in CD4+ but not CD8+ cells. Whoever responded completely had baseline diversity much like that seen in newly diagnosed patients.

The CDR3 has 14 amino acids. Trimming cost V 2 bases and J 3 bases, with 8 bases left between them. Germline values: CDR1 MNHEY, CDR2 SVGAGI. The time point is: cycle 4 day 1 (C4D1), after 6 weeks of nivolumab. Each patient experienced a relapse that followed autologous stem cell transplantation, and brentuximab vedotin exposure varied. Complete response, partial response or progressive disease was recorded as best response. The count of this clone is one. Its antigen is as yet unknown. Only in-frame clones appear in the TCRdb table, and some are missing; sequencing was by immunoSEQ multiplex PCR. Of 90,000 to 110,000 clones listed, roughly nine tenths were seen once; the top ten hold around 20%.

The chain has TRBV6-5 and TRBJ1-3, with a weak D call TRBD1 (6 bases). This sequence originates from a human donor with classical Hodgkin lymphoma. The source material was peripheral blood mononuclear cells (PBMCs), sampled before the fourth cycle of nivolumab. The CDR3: CASSYGGGGNTIYF. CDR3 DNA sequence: TGTGCCAGCAGTTACGGGGGCGGTGGAAACACCATATATTTT.